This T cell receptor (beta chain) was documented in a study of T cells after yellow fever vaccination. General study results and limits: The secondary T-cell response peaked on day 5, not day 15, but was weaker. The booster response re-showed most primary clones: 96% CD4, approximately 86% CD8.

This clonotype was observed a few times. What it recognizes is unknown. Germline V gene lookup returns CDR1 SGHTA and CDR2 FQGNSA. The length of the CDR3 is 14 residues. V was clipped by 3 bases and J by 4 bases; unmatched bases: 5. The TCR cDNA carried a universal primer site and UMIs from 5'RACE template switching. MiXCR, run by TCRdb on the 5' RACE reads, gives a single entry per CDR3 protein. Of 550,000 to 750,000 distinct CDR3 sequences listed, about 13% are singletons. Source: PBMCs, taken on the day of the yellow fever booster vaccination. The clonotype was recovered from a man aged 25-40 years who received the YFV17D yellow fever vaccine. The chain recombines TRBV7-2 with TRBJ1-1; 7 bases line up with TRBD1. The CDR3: CASSLEQGITEAFF. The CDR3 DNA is TGTGCCAGCAGCTTGGAACAGGGGATCACTGAAGCTTTCTTT.